The 7 T cell receptor beta chains given below trace back to one sample, sequenced in a study of Graves' ophthalmopathy and Graves' hyperthyroidism. Amplification of the TCR beta CDR3 regions used RNA transcripts (as template). The first round was an RT-PCR with HTBI primers, and the second round was a multiplex PCR. MiXCR, run by TCRdb on the multiplex PCR reads, gives a single entry per CDR3 protein. The sample carries some 360,000 distinct CDR3 sequences, about a sixth recorded once. The specimen was peripheral blood. The receptors here all came from an adult woman with stable Graves' hyperthyroidism.

This clonotype was counted many times. This chain uses TRBV4-2 with TRBJ1-1, with a possible D match to TRBD1 (6 bases). The CDR3 is 15 residues long. The ends were cut back, 6 bases at V and 6 bases at J, with 20 bases in the middle. Germline assignment: CDR1 LGHNA and CDR2 YNFKEQ. The CDR3, as DNA: TGTGCCAGCAGGGAAACCCACAGGGAGTGGCCTGAAGCTTTCTTT. Translated: CASRETHREWPEAFF.

This clonotype was counted a single time. DNA of the CDR3: TGTGCCAGCAGTGCCGGGACAGGGGGCGCAACCGGGGAGCTGTTTTTT. Encoded protein: CASSAGTGGATGELFF. The J gene is TRBJ2-2, the V gene TRBV6-2 or TRBV6-3; 12 positions agree with TRBD1. The CDR3 consists of 16 residues. Germline assignment: CDR1 MNHEY and CDR2 SVGEGT. V lost 5 bases and J lost 5; bases outside the gene matches: 6.

This clonotype appeared many times. V gene TRBV27 combines with J gene TRBJ2-6; D is perhaps TRBD2 (5 bases). This CDR3 has 18 amino acids. From germline, CDR1 is MNHEY and CDR2 SMNVEV (reference sequence). V lost 6 bases, J lost 0 bases, and 18 bases lay in between. The CDR3 sequence is CASRWAGSPGSGANVLTF. The DNA for the CDR3 is TGTGCCAGCAGGTGGGCGGGTAGCCCTGGCTCTGGGGCCAACGTCCTGACTTTC. Looking up the rest from reference TRBV27 and TRBJ2-6 gives the full variable domain: EAQVTQNPRYLITVTGKKLTVTCSQNMNHEYMSWYRQDPGLGLRQIYYSMNVEVTDKGDVPEGYKVSRKEKRNFPLILESPSPNQTSLYFCASRWAGSPGSGANVLTFGAGSRLTVL.

The chain recombines TRBV29-1 with TRBJ2-4; maybe TRBD1 (6 bases). CDR1 is SQVTM and CDR2 is ANQGSEA in the germline V gene. The CDR3 length is 14 residues. V was clipped by 4 bases and J by 0 bases, with 10 bases between them. This CDR3 reads CSVVDRVAKNIQYF. The CDR3 region has the DNA TGCAGCGTTGTGGACAGAGTAGCCAAAAACATTCAGTACTTC.

V and J are TRBV24-1 and TRBJ2-2; no definite D call. Germline assignment: CDR1 KGHDR and CDR2 SFDVKD. Trimming removed 4 bases at V and 7 bases at J, with 6 bases between. CDR3 size: 12 residues. The CDR3 is CATSDPNGELFF. The CDR3 nucleotides are TGTGCCACCAGTGACCCTAACGGGGAGCTGTTTTTT.

This clonotype was observed at least ten times. As DNA, the CDR3 is TGCAGTGCTAGAGTGAGCAACTACGAGCAGTACTTC. This encodes CSARVSNYEQYF. The chain employs TRBV20-1 and TRBJ2-7, with unresolved D. Trimming pared 1 base from V and 3 bases from J, leaving 7 bases between. Germline CDR1 is DFQATT and CDR2 is SNEGSKA (reference sequence). The CDR3 is made up of 12 amino acids.

This clonotype was counted many times. The rearrangement uses TRBV12-5 and TRBJ2-2, with D tentatively TRBD2 (6 bases). The CDR3 runs to 14 residues. Trimming stripped 2 bases from V and 6 bases from J, with 10 bases between. CDR1 and CDR2 (germline): LGHNT, FRNRAP. This chain's CDR3 is CASGLTSQSGELFF. The CDR3 coding sequence is TGTGCTAGTGGTTTGACTAGCCAGTCCGGGGAGCTGTTTTTT.